The rows below give T cell receptor beta chains drawn from one sample of a study of patients and donors after allogeneic stem cell transplantation. MiXCR, run by TCRdb on the RT-PCR reads, gives a single entry per CDR3 protein. The table lists approximately 200,000 distinct CDR3 sequences, 41% of them singletons. Specimen: blood, either unsorted or a sorted T cell fraction (not recorded which). These receptors were obtained from a human donor who was either an allogeneic HSCT recipient or a stem cell or donor lymphocyte infusion donor (not recorded which). It is not recorded whose cells these are; they may come from a transplant donor. The CDR3 runs from the conserved cysteine through the conserved F or W. The order of the fields is V gene, J gene, CDR3 protein.

v_call: TRBV4-3
j_call: TRBJ1-3
cdr3_aa: CASSQDVALAAGLGNTIYF

v_call: TRBV6-5
j_call: TRBJ1-1
cdr3_aa: CASSYSMVGTEAFF

v_call: TRBV3-1
j_call: TRBJ2-1
cdr3_aa: CASSQDSLAGNYHNEQFF

v_call: TRBV12-3/TRBV12-4
j_call: TRBJ1-1
cdr3_aa: CASKFDRNTEAFF

v_call: TRBV28
j_call: TRBJ2-7
cdr3_aa: CASSSFPRAYEQYF

v_call: TRBV5-1
j_call: TRBJ2-2
cdr3_aa: CASSVRDRGSNTGELFF

v_call: TRBV7-9
j_call: TRBJ1-6
cdr3_aa: CASSPPAQGLNSPLHF

v_call: TRBV7-2
j_call: TRBJ2-2
cdr3_aa: CASSSGQGVTGELFF

v_call: TRBV6-2/TRBV6-3
j_call: TRBJ1-6
cdr3_aa: CASSRDGDNSPLHF

v_call: TRBV12-3/TRBV12-4
j_call: TRBJ1-6
cdr3_aa: CASRPSGQGGGSPLHF

v_call: TRBV7-3
j_call: TRBJ2-2
cdr3_aa: CASSLRGAPTGELFF

v_call: TRBV29-1
j_call: TRBJ2-5
cdr3_aa: CSVWTSEETQYF

v_call: TRBV27
j_call: TRBJ1-1
cdr3_aa: CASSPLIWTDPHRWTEAFF

v_call: TRBV20-1
j_call: TRBJ2-4
cdr3_aa: CSAFQREGAKNIQYF